This T cell receptor beta chain was captured by sequencing in a study of blood T cell repertoires in COVID-19. Study background: Samples came from the United States, Italy and Spain, spanning acute and convalescent COVID-19. T cells, B-cell-depleted T cells, or PBMCs supplied cDNA or gDNA.

After removal of 4 bases from V and 9 bases from J, the junction contained 10 bases not matched to a gene. This CDR3 region has 16 residues. Germline V gene lookup returns CDR1 SGHDT and CDR2 YYEEEE. Authors' analysis steps: Reference gene primer amplification gave estimated nucleated cell counts. Here immunoSEQ multiplex PCR was the method, and the copy in TCRdb shows in-frame clones only, minus some. V and J calls and clone size are those listed in that table; D and trimming were worked out from the DNA. The sample holds 85,000 to 90,000 clones, approximately 89% seen once. Sequences were obtained from peripheral blood. V is TRBV5-6 and J is TRBJ2-1, with 13 bases matching TRBD2. The TCR comes from a human donor with active COVID-19. The donor label of this sample is uncertain. As DNA, the CDR3 is TGTGCCAGCAGCCTGACTAGCGGGGGGCCTATAGGTGAGCAGTTCTTC. Translating it yields CASSLTSGGPIGEQFF.